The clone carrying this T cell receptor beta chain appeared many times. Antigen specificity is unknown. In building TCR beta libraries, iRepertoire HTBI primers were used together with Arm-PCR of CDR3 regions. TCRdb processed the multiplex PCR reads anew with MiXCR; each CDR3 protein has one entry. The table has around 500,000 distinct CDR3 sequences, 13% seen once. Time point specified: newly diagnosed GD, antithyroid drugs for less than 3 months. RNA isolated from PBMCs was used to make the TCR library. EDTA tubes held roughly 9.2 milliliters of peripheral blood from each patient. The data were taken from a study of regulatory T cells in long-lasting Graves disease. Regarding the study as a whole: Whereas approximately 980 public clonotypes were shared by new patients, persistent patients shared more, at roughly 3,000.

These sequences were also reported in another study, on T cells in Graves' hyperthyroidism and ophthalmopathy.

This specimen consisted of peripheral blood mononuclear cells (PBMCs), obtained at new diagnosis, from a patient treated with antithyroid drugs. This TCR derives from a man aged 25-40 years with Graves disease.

The DNA of the CDR3 is TGTGCCAGTAGTATAGACGACCAGGGGGCGTGGAACACTGAAGCTTTCTTT. Protein sequence: CASSIDDQGAWNTEAFF. The rearrangement uses TRBV19 and TRBJ1-1, with 8 bases aligning to TRBD1. Trimming at V came to 0 bases and at J to 1 base, leaving 7 bases not matched to a gene. This CDR3 region has 17 residues. Germline V CDR1 and CDR2: LNHDA, SQIVND (reference sequence).